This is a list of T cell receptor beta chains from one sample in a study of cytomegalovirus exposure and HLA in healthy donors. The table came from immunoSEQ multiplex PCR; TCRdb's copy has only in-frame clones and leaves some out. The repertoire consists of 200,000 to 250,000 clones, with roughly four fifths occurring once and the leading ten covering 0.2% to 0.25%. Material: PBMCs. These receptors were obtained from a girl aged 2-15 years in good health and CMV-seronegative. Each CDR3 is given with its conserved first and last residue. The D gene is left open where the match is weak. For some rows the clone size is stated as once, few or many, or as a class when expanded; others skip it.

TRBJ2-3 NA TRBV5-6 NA CASSSGYTDTQYF TGTGCCAGCAGTTCGGGGTACACAGATACGCAGTATTTT
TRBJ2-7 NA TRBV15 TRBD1 CATSGYRDSDPYEQYF TGTGCCACCAGCGGATACCGGGACAGCGATCCTTACGAGCAGTACTTC
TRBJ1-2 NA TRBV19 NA CASSSPRDGGNYGYTF TGTGCCAGTAGTTCCCCCCGGGACGGAGGGAACTATGGCTACACCTTC
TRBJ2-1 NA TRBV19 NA CASSGTGNEQFF TGTGCCAGTAGTGGAACAGGTAATGAGCAGTTCTTC
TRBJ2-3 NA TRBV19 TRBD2 CASSTTSGGTDTQYF TGTGCCAGTAGTACTACCAGCGGGGGCACAGATACGCAGTATTTT
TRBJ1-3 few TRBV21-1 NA CASSLRGSGNTIYF TGTGCCAGCAGTTTACGGGGCTCTGGAAACACCATATATTTT
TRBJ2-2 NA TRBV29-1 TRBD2 CSARLAGNDGELFF TGCAGCGCCCGACTAGCGGGAAACGACGGGGAGCTGTTTTTT
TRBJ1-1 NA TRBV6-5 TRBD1 CASSRDRTNTEAFF TGTGCCAGCAGTAGGGACAGGACAAACACTGAAGCTTTCTTT
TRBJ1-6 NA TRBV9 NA CASSVEGNYNSPLHF TGTGCCAGCAGCGTAGAGGGGAACTATAATTCACCCCTCCACTTT
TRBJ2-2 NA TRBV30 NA CAWTATVPGELFF TGTGCCTGGACCGCGACAGTCCCCGGGGAGCTGTTTTTT
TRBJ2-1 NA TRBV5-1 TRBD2 CASRGTSGGAYNEQFF TGCGCCAGCAGAGGGACTAGCGGGGGGGCGTACAATGAGCAGTTCTTC
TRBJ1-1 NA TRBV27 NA CASSLTGTLLTEAFF TGTGCCAGCAGTTTAACCGGGACACTACTCACTGAAGCTTTCTTT
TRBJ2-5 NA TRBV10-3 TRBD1 CAISDIMGTGGETQYF TGTGCCATCAGTGATATTATGGGGACAGGGGGAGAGACCCAGTACTTC
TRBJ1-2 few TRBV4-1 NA CASSQDAREVNYGYTF TGCGCCAGCAGCCAAGATGCCAGGGAGGTTAACTATGGCTACACCTTC
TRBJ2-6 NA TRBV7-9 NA CASSSSNRAGSGANVLTF TGTGCCAGCAGCTCCTCCAACAGGGCGGGCTCTGGGGCCAACGTCCTGACTTTC
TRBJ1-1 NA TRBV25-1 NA CASSTGVWTEAFF TGTGCCAGCAGTACCGGGGTATGGACTGAAGCTTTCTTT
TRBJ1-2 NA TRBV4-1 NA CASSPSPGNLIGYGYTF TGCGCCAGCAGCCCCTCCCCCGGGAACCTTATAGGATATGGCTACACCTTC
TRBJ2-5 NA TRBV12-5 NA CASGAGTVRETQYF TGTGCTAGTGGCGCGGGGACAGTCCGAGAGACCCAGTACTTC
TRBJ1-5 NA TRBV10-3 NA CAISGNRGNQPQHF TGTGCCATCAGTGGGAACAGGGGCAATCAGCCCCAGCATTTT
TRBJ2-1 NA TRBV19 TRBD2 CASSPLAGGHVNEQFF TGTGCCAGTAGTCCCCTAGCGGGCGGGCATGTCAACGAGCAGTTCTTC
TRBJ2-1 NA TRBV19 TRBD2 CASSPVWLAGGNEQFF TGTGCCAGTAGCCCGGTTTGGCTAGCGGGAGGTAATGAGCAGTTCTTC
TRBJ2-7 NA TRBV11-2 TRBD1 CASSLEGTEPLYEQYF TGTGCCAGCAGCTTAGAGGGGACAGAGCCACTTTACGAGCAGTACTTC